A selection of T cell receptor beta chains follows, all from one sample in a study of identical twins. One entry per CDR3 protein, called by TCRdb with MiXCR from the 5' RACE reads. The profile shows hundreds of thousands of distinct CDR3 sequences, approximately 9% of them singletons. Sequenced sample: memory (CD45RO+) T cells sorted from blood. All receptors come from a woman under 30 in good health. Both conserved end residues are part of each CDR3. The D gene is left open where the match is weak. Expanded clones get a size class; other rows say once, few or many, or leave the size out.

j_gene | abundance | d_gene | v_gene | CDR3aa | CDR3nt
TRBJ1-2 | few | NA | TRBV12-3/TRBV12-4 | CASSLSPGNYGYTF | TGTGCCAGCAGTTTGTCTCCGGGGAACTATGGCTACACCTTC
TRBJ2-7 | few | NA | TRBV10-3 | CATRTDSYEQYF | TGTGCCACTCGGACTGACTCCTACGAGCAGTACTTC
TRBJ2-3 | NA | TRBD2 | TRBV11-2 | CASSSPGLANADTQYF | TGTGCCAGCAGCTCTCCCGGACTAGCTAACGCAGATACGCAGTATTTT
TRBJ2-3 | few | NA | TRBV20-1 | CSAGVSRDTQYF | TGCAGTGCCGGAGTCTCCCGAGATACGCAGTATTTT
TRBJ2-2 | few | NA | TRBV7-9 | CASSSVDRTGELFF | TGTGCCAGCAGCTCCGTTGACCGTACCGGGGAGCTGTTTTTT
TRBJ2-2 | many | TRBD2 | TRBV7-3 | CASSPRTSGRITGELFF | TGTGCCAGCAGCCCTCGGACTAGCGGGCGGATCACCGGGGAGCTGTTTTTT
TRBJ2-7 | few | NA | TRBV9 | CASSVRGSGPWEQYF | TGTGCCAGCAGCGTCAGGGGCTCCGGCCCTTGGGAGCAGTACTTC
TRBJ2-7 | once | TRBD2 | TRBV7-9 | CASSSSGGPYEQYF | TGTGCCAGCAGCTCGAGCGGGGGCCCCTACGAGCAGTACTTC
TRBJ2-2 | few | NA | TRBV12-3/TRBV12-4 | CASRFQNTGELFF | TGTGCCAGCAGGTTCCAGAACACCGGGGAGCTGTTTTTT
TRBJ2-1 | many | NA | TRBV11-2 | CASSLGRGTEYNEQFF | TGTGCCAGCAGCTTAGGTCGCGGGACAGAGTACAATGAGCAGTTCTTC
TRBJ2-1 | many | TRBD2 | TRBV20-1 | CSAPSGRGRGEQFF | TGCAGTGCCCCCAGCGGGAGGGGCCGAGGTGAGCAGTTCTTC
TRBJ2-7 | many | NA | TRBV29-1 | CSVEYSSYEQYF | TGCAGCGTTGAATACAGCTCCTACGAGCAGTACTTC
TRBJ2-7 | NA | TRBD2 | TRBV4-3 | CASSQSLSGGKEQYF | TGCGCCAGCAGCCAAAGTCTTTCGGGGGGGAAAGAGCAGTACTTC
TRBJ2-1 | NA | NA | TRBV7-6 | CASSHPGQEQFF | TGTGCCAGCAGCCATCCGGGGCAAGAGCAGTTCTTC
TRBJ1-5 | many | NA | TRBV12-3/TRBV12-4 | CASSLGWKVNQPQHF | TGTGCCAGCAGTTTAGGGTGGAAGGTCAATCAGCCCCAGCATTTT
TRBJ1-2 | many | NA | TRBV20-1 | CSARDRGHGGAGYGYTF | TGCAGTGCTAGAGATCGGGGGCACGGGGGCGCAGGGTATGGCTACACCTTC
TRBJ1-2 | NA | NA | TRBV7-9 | CASTRYRLRGDGGYTF | TGTGCCAGCACTCGATATCGCCTTCGGGGGGACGGTGGCTACACCTTC
TRBJ2-5 | many | TRBD2 | TRBV19 | CASALAGGTPYQETQYF | TGTGCCAGTGCTCTAGCGGGGGGGACCCCGTACCAAGAGACCCAGTACTTC
TRBJ2-7 | NA | TRBD2 | TRBV15 | CATSRAQAGYEQYF | TGTGCCACCAGCAGAGCCCAAGCGGGGTATGAGCAGTACTTC
TRBJ2-2 | few | TRBD2 | TRBV20-1 | CSARDYKRGGNTGELFF | TGCAGTGCTAGAGATTATAAGCGGGGGGGCAACACCGGGGAGCTGTTTTTT
TRBJ2-1 | few | NA | TRBV12-3/TRBV12-4 | CASSLFVAERQFF | TGTGCCAGCAGTTTATTCGTTGCAGAGCGGCAGTTCTTC
TRBJ2-3 | NA | TRBD1 | TRBV4-2 | CASSQRQGSTDTQYF | TGTGCCAGCAGCCAGCGACAGGGAAGTACAGATACGCAGTATTTT
TRBJ1-4 | few | NA | TRBV20-1 | CSASVRGHVEKLFF | TGCAGTGCTTCCGTGCGGGGGCACGTTGAAAAACTGTTTTTT
TRBJ2-1 | few | TRBD2 | TRBV6-5 | CASSYSGRENEQFF | TGTGCCAGCAGTTACTCGGGGCGGGAGAATGAGCAGTTCTTC
TRBJ1-2 | NA | NA | TRBV20-1 | CSARDMGRNVYGYTF | TGCAGTGCTAGAGACATGGGCAGAAACGTCTATGGCTACACCTTC
TRBJ1-2 | many | NA | TRBV3-1 | CASSPRGQDYGYTF | TGTGCCAGCAGCCCCAGGGGCCAGGACTATGGCTACACCTTC
TRBJ2-1 | NA | NA | TRBV30 | CASPKGKYNEQFF | TGTGCCAGCCCTAAAGGGAAATACAATGAGCAGTTCTTC
TRBJ2-2 | many | TRBD1 | TRBV11-2 | CASSFTGGTGELFF | TGTGCCAGCAGCTTCACAGGGGGCACCGGGGAGCTGTTTTTT
TRBJ2-1 | NA | NA | TRBV24-1 | CATSDLGVNEQFF | TGTGCCACCAGTGATTTAGGGGTCAATGAGCAGTTCTTC
TRBJ1-4 | NA | NA | TRBV7-9 | CASSLGDWTDEKLFF | TGTGCCAGCAGCTTAGGGGACTGGACTGATGAAAAACTGTTTTTT
TRBJ2-5 | NA | TRBD2 | TRBV2 | CASRQWGTSGEKETQYF | TGTGCCAGCCGACAGTGGGGGACTAGCGGGGAAAAAGAGACCCAGTACTTC
TRBJ2-1 | NA | TRBD2 | TRBV20-1 | CSARFQAGLAYNEQFF | TGCAGTGCTAGATTCCAGGCGGGACTAGCTTACAATGAGCAGTTCTTC
TRBJ1-5 | few | NA | TRBV19 | CASSQGLAVPQHF | TGTGCCAGTAGTCAGGGTTTGGCGGTGCCCCAGCATTTT
TRBJ1-5 | many | NA | TRBV12-3/TRBV12-4 | CASSFQVNQPQHF | TGTGCCAGCAGTTTTCAGGTGAATCAGCCCCAGCATTTT
TRBJ1-4 | few | TRBD1 | TRBV6-5 | CASSLKGQGDEKLFF | TGTGCCAGCAGTTTGAAGGGACAGGGGGATGAAAAACTGTTTTTT
TRBJ1-2 | few | TRBD1 | TRBV20-1 | CSAPGGARGYGYTF | TGCAGTGCTCCAGGGGGGGCACGTGGCTATGGCTACACCTTC
TRBJ1-2 | NA | NA | TRBV12-3/TRBV12-4 | CASSLMSVNYGYTF | TGTGCCAGCAGTTTAATGTCGGTTAACTATGGCTACACCTTC
TRBJ2-7 | few | TRBD1 | TRBV25-1 | CASKRTGGYEQYF | TGTGCCAGCAAAAGGACAGGGGGCTACGAGCAGTACTTC
TRBJ2-7 | NA | NA | TRBV7-6 | CASSLADGGGYEQYF | TGTGCCAGCAGCTTAGCCGATGGAGGAGGCTACGAGCAGTACTTC
TRBJ1-2 | many | NA | TRBV20-1 | CSAKDWNNYGYTF | TGCAGTGCTAAGGACTGGAATAACTATGGCTACACCTTC
TRBJ2-1 | NA | NA | TRBV28 | CASIKGGHPLEQFF | TGTGCCAGCATTAAAGGGGGACACCCCCTTGAGCAGTTCTTC
TRBJ2-7 | few | TRBD2 | TRBV11-2 | CASSLQTSAGGYNGAYEQYF | TGTGCCAGCAGCTTACAAACGTCAGCGGGAGGCTATAACGGGGCCTACGAGCAGTACTTC
TRBJ2-2 | few | NA | TRBV7-2 | CASSLPYGELFF | TGTGCCAGCAGCCTCCCCTACGGGGAGCTGTTTTTT
TRBJ2-3 | many | NA | TRBV15 | CATSRTGSTDTQYF | TGTGCCACCAGCAGGACGGGTAGCACAGATACGCAGTATTTT
TRBJ1-6 | few | TRBD1 | TRBV3-1 | CASSRGTDNSPLHF | TGTGCCAGCAGCCGAGGGACAGATAATTCACCCCTCCACTTT
TRBJ2-5 | few | NA | TRBV7-8 | CASSLGHSDETQYF | TGTGCCAGCAGCTTAGGACATAGCGACGAGACCCAGTACTTC
TRBJ1-2 | NA | NA | TRBV11-2 | CASSTPTGGALGYTF | TGTGCCAGCAGCACCCCGACAGGCGGGGCCTTGGGCTACACCTTC
TRBJ2-6 | many | NA | TRBV21-1 | CASSKEGTDSYSGANVLTF | TGTGCCAGCAGCAAAGAGGGGACAGACAGTTACTCTGGGGCCAACGTCCTGACTTTC
TRBJ2-3 | NA | NA | TRBV9 | CASNGISEDTQYF | TGTGCCAGCAACGGGATCTCCGAAGATACGCAGTATTTT
TRBJ2-7 | NA | NA | TRBV7-2 | CASRGATYEQYF | TGTGCCAGCCGGGGAGCGACCTACGAGCAGTACTTC
TRBJ2-1 | many | TRBD2 | TRBV4-3 | CASSLGLDGNEQFF | TGCGCCAGCAGCCTGGGACTAGACGGGAATGAGCAGTTCTTC
TRBJ2-1 | once | TRBD2 | TRBV6-1 | CASTKTSANSYNEQFF | TGTGCCAGCACAAAGACTAGCGCAAACTCCTACAATGAGCAGTTCTTC
TRBJ2-7 | few | NA | TRBV7-2 | CASSLGGPSYEQYF | TGTGCCAGCAGCTTAGGTGGTCCCTCCTACGAGCAGTACTTC
TRBJ1-3 | few | NA | TRBV7-9 | CASSIGTDSGNTIYF | TGTGCCAGCAGCATAGGGACCGATTCTGGAAACACCATATATTTT
TRBJ2-7 | NA | TRBD2 | TRBV4-1 | CASSQTEIAGGFYEQYF | TGCGCCAGCAGCCAAACGGAGATAGCGGGAGGCTTCTACGAGCAGTACTTC
TRBJ1-4 | few | NA | TRBV20-1 | CSAHLRGTNEKLFF | TGCAGTGCCCACCTCAGGGGAACTAATGAAAAACTGTTTTTT
TRBJ2-7 | NA | NA | TRBV20-1 | CSARDGSRGTYEQYF | TGCAGTGCTAGGGATGGCTCCAGGGGAACCTACGAGCAGTACTTC